Following are 29 T cell receptor beta chains from one sample sequenced in a study of identical twins. TCRdb ran MiXCR on the 5' RACE reads and lists one entry per CDR3 protein. The sample holds about 810,000 distinct CDR3 sequences, 9% to 15% seen once. These sequences were also reported in another study, on yellow fever vaccine responses in identical twins.

The sample comprised PBMCs. Receptors originate from a woman between 18 and 29 years old in good health.

This clonotype was seen more than once but under ten times. The chain links TRBV2 to TRBJ2-1; D may be TRBD1 or TRBD2 (5 bases each). The length of the CDR3 is 15 residues. Per germline, CDR1 SNHLY and CDR2 FYNNEI. V lost 6 bases to trimming and J lost 6 bases, with 18 bases between them. DNA of the CDR3: TGTGCCAGCAGCCTCGGGACCCCTGGAGGCAATGAGCAGTTCTTC. It encodes CASSLGTPGGNEQFF.

This clonotype appeared a few times. V usage is TRBV13 and J usage is TRBJ1-5; D perhaps matches TRBD1 (6 bases). The ends were cut back, 6 bases at V and 6 bases at J, with 42 bases in the middle. From germline, CDR1 is PRHDT and CDR2 FYEKMQ (reference sequence). CDR3 length: 23 residues. The chain's CDR3 is CASRPRLIATRDKRGRVRQPQHF. In DNA, the CDR3 is TGTGCCAGCAGACCTAGGTTAATAGCGACCCGGGACAAGCGAGGAAGGGTTCGTCAGCCCCAGCATTTT. Full variable domain (rest looked up from reference TRBV13 and TRBJ1-5): AAGVIQSPRHLIKEKRETATLKCYPIPRHDTVYWYQQGPGQDPQFLISFYEKMQSDKGSIPDRFSAQQFSDYHSELNMSSLELGDSALYFCASRPRLIATRDKRGRVRQPQHFGDGTRLSIL.

This sequence joins TRBV4-1 and TRBJ1-2; TRBD1 is a possible D gene (6 bases). Germline assignment: CDR1 MGHRA and CDR2 YSYEKL. CDR3 length: 14 residues. Trimming shortened V by 6 bases and J by 4 bases, and 15 bases separated the two germline ends. The CDR3 is CASRYRVYSYGYTF. The CDR3 DNA sequence: TGCGCCAGCAGGTACAGGGTGTACAGCTATGGCTACACCTTC.

This clonotype was counted a few times. This rearrangement joins TRBV24-1 to TRBJ2-3; TRBD2 agrees at 13 bases. The V and J ends lost 9 bases and 1 base, in that order; junction bases with no gene match: 3. The germline CDR1 and CDR2 sequences are KGHDR and SFDVKD. The CDR3 is 15 residues long. The CDR3 DNA follows: TGTGCCACCGGGACTAGCGGGGAACGCACAGATACGCAGTATTTT. Protein sequence: CATGTSGERTDTQYF.

This chain uses TRBV13 with TRBJ2-7; D is unclear. Germline V gives CDR1 PRHDT, CDR2 FYEKMQ (reference sequence). V was cut by 5 bases and J by 3 bases, with 11 bases left in between. The length of the CDR3 is 13 residues. CDR3 loop: CASSPSFNYEQYF. CDR3 nucleotide sequence: TGTGCCAGCAGCCCATCCTTCAACTACGAGCAGTACTTC.

The chain employs TRBV7-8 and TRBJ2-7; unclear D gene. V lost 5 bases, J lost 6 bases, and 14 bases lay in between. CDR1 and CDR2 (germline): SGHVS, FQNEAQ. The CDR3 is made up of 13 amino acids. The DNA of the CDR3 is TGTGCCAGCAGCCCTCACCTCGAGTCCGAGCAGTACTTC. Translated: CASSPHLESEQYF.

This clonotype was seen at least ten times. The rearrangement uses TRBV7-8 and TRBJ2-3, with TRBD2 matching 8 bases. V shed 5 bases, J shed 0 bases, and the junction held 7 bases outside the gene matches. The V gene's germline CDR1 is SGHVS and CDR2 FQNEAQ. The CDR3 loop spans 16 amino acids. CDR3 bases: TGTGCCAGCAGCCCAACTAGCGGAGCCAGCACAGATACGCAGTATTTT. This gives the protein CASSPTSGASTDTQYF.

In its sample, this clonotype was seen a few times. The gene calls are TRBV28 and TRBJ1-2, with D maybe TRBD1 (5 bases). V shed 0 bases and J shed 6 bases, with 11 bases lying between them. CDR1 MDHEN and CDR2 SYDVKM come from the germline V gene. The CDR3 totals 14 residues. The CDR3 loop reads CASSLWGDQNGYTF. For the CDR3, the DNA is TGTGCCAGCAGTTTATGGGGGGACCAAAATGGCTACACCTTC.

This clonotype turned up a few times. The chain combines TRBV15 with TRBJ2-7; D not resolved. V dropped 2 bases and J dropped 2 bases, with 10 bases sitting between them. The CDR3 length is 14 residues. Germline V gives CDR1 LNHNV, CDR2 YYDKDF (reference sequence). The CDR3 is CATSRTGPTYEQYF. The CDR3 bases are TGTGCCACCAGCAGAACCGGGCCCACCTACGAGCAGTACTTC.

The rearrangement uses TRBV6-1 and TRBJ1-5; 8 positions agree with TRBD1. Looked up from germline, CDR1 is MNHNS and CDR2 is SASEGT. The length of the CDR3 is 13 residues. V shed 11 bases and J 2 bases; nucleotides not matched to a gene: 5. The DNA of the CDR3 is TGTGCCGCTATGACAGGGGGCAATCAGCCCCAGCATTTT. Translating gives CAAMTGGNQPQHF.

This clonotype has just a few counts. The gene calls are TRBV4-1 and TRBJ2-7; D might be TRBD1 or TRBD2, each matching 5 bases. CDR3 length equals 15 residues. Per germline, CDR1 MGHRA and CDR2 YSYEKL. V was trimmed by 1 base and J by 6 bases, leaving 16 bases between them. CDR3 bases: TGCGCCAGCAGCCAAGGGCTGGGGATTGGGGGCGAGCAGTACGTC. Translated: CASSQGLGIGGEQYV.

CDR3 nucleotides: TGTGCCAGCACAAAGACTAGCGGGAGAGTCAATGAGCAGTTCTTC. Translated: CASTKTSGRVNEQFF. The rearrangement uses TRBV28 and TRBJ2-1; TRBD2 matches 12 bases. CDR3 size: 15 residues. Germline V gene sequence: CDR1 MDHEN, CDR2 SYDVKM. V shed 7 bases and J 6 bases; nucleotides not matched to a gene: 7.

The V and J genes are TRBV13 and TRBJ2-5, with D unclear. The CDR3 is 14 residues long. Trimming left V 5 bases short and J 1 base short, with 11 bases between. Germline CDR1 PRHDT, CDR2 FYEKMQ (reference sequence). CDR3 protein: CASSRNYLQETQYF. In DNA, the CDR3 is TGTGCCAGCAGCCGAAACTACCTCCAAGAGACCCAGTACTTC.

The chain has TRBV11-3 and TRBJ1-4, with D hard to call. Germline lookup yields CDR1 SGHNT and CDR2 YENEEA. The ends were cut back, 3 bases at V and 4 bases at J, with 6 bases in the middle. This CDR3 contains 13 residues. The CDR3 protein is CASSFNFNEKLFF. CDR3 in DNA: TGTGCCAGCAGCTTCAACTTTAATGAAAAACTGTTTTTT.

The chain links TRBV20-1 to TRBJ1-2, with TRBD1 identical over 9 bases. The CDR3 covers 12 residues. Germline CDR1 DFQATT, CDR2 SNEGSKA (reference sequence). The chain's CDR3 is CRADRGTYGYTF. In DNA, the CDR3 is TGCAGAGCTGACAGGGGGACTTATGGCTACACCTTC.

The chain links TRBV28 to TRBJ2-7; possible D gene TRBD2, 5 bases. Between the trimmed V and J ends, which lost 3 bases and 0 bases, there was a span of 12 bases. The CDR3 spans 15 residues. Germline loops: CDR1 MDHEN, CDR2 SYDVKM. CDR3 protein: CASSFGGTSSYEQYV. CDR3 nucleotide sequence: TGTGCCAGCAGTTTTGGAGGTACGAGCTCCTACGAGCAGTACGTC.

This clonotype has just a few counts. The chain joins TRBV11-1 to TRBJ2-2, with a weak D call TRBD1 (6 bases). Germline loops: CDR1 SGHAT, CDR2 FQDESV (reference sequence). The V and J ends lost 7 bases and 7 bases respectively, with 22 bases between them. The CDR3 is made up of 16 amino acids. This CDR3 is CASTRGSGALFGELFF. The CDR3, as DNA: TGTGCCAGCACCCGGGGATCAGGGGCGCTCTTCGGGGAGCTGTTTTTT.

There are many counts of this clonotype. The chain employs TRBV20-1 and TRBJ2-1; TRBD2 agrees at 8 bases. Germline V gene sequence: CDR1 DFQATT, CDR2 SNEGSKA (reference sequence). The CDR3 has 13 residues. The V gene end was trimmed by 6 bases and the J gene end by 7 bases; junction bases not matched to a gene: 8. The CDR3 is CSAPSGSKNEQFF. The CDR3 nucleotides are TGCAGTGCCCCGAGCGGGAGTAAGAATGAGCAGTTCTTC.

The DNA of the CDR3 is TGTGCCAGCAAAGGGACAAGGGCCCTCTATGGCTACACCTTC. Translating it yields CASKGTRALYGYTF. This chain connects TRBV2 to TRBJ1-2, with a tentative D call TRBD1 (6 bases). V lost 7 bases and J lost 4, with 16 bases in between. The CDR3 is 14 residues long. Germline CDR1 SNHLY, CDR2 FYNNEI.

The chain couples TRBV14 to TRBJ1-1, with unresolved D. The V end was cut by 0 bases, the J end by 9 bases, with 11 bases between. Germline-derived CDR1 and CDR2 are SGHDN and FVKESK. CDR3 length: 13 amino acids. The CDR3 region has the DNA TGTGCCAGCAGCCAAGATGTCTCGAATCAAGCTTTCTTT. Residues: CASSQDVSNQAFF. Full variable domain (outside the CDR3, taken from reference TRBV14 and TRBJ1-1): EAGVTQFPSHSVIEKGQTVTLRCDPISGHDNLYWYRRVMGKEIKFLLHFVKESKQDESGMPNNRFLAERTGGTYSTLKVQPAELEDSGVYFCASSQDVSNQAFFGQGTRLTVV.

The J gene is TRBJ2-1, the V gene TRBV5-1, with 7 bases aligning to TRBD2. Germline V gene data show CDR1 as SGHRS and CDR2 as YFSETQ. Germline trimming cut 3 bases from V and 8 bases from J; bases unmatched to any gene: 11. The CDR3 totals 15 residues. The DNA for the CDR3 is TGCGCCAGCAGCTCGGGTCTAGCGGCTTACTATGAGCAGTTCTTC. Residues: CASSSGLAAYYEQFF.

The chain employs TRBV5-1 and TRBJ2-3, with D unresolved. The V gene lost 6 bases and the J gene lost 9 bases, with 26 bases spanning the gap. CDR3 length: 16 residues. Germline CDR1 reads SGHRS; CDR2 reads YFSETQ. The CDR3 spells CASTPRTINPAGTQYF. CDR3 in DNA: TGCGCCAGCACCCCACGGACCATAAACCCCGCCGGCACGCAGTATTTT. Complete variable domain (other parts from reference TRBV5-1 and TRBJ2-3): KAGVTQTPRYLIKTRGQQVTLSCSPISGHRSVSWYQQTPGQGLQFLFEYFSETQRNKGNFPGRFSGRQFSNSRSEMNVSTLELGDSALYLCASTPRTINPAGTQYFGPGTRLTVL.

CDR3 loop: CASRLPTGNIQYF. The CDR3 bases are TGTGCCAGCAGGTTGCCGACAGGGAACATTCAGTACTTC. This chain links TRBV7-9 with TRBJ2-4, with 7 bases aligning to TRBD1. Germline V gene data show CDR1 as SEHNR and CDR2 as FQNEAQ (reference sequence). The V segment lost 6 bases and the J segment 7 bases; nucleotides outside the gene matches: 6. The CDR3 is 13 amino acids.

This clonotype was observed a handful of times. The rearrangement joins TRBV5-1 to TRBJ2-1; weak D call: TRBD1 (5 bases). The CDR3 consists of 13 residues. Germline V gene sequence: CDR1 SGHRS, CDR2 YFSETQ. V was clipped by 6 bases and J by 6 bases, with 13 bases between them. The CDR3 region is CASMNQGGNEQFF. For the CDR3, the DNA is TGCGCCAGCATGAATCAGGGTGGCAATGAGCAGTTCTTC.

CDR3 nucleotides: TGTGCCACCAGCAGAGATCAGACTAGCGGGAGGGGCTCCTACGAGCAGTACTTC. Translating it yields CATSRDQTSGRGSYEQYF. The chain is built from TRBV15 and TRBJ2-7; 14 nucleotides line up with TRBD2. Germline trimming cut 0 bases from V and 0 bases from J; bases unmatched to any gene: 4. Per germline, CDR1 LNHNV and CDR2 YYDKDF (reference sequence). This CDR3 contains 18 residues.

This clonotype showed up just a few times. V gene TRBV27 combines with J gene TRBJ1-4; D perhaps matches TRBD1 (5 bases). Germline V gives CDR1 MNHEY, CDR2 SMNVEV (reference sequence). The CDR3 length is 16 residues. Trimming pared 5 bases from V and 4 bases from J, leaving 17 bases between. In DNA, the CDR3 is TGTGCCAGCAGTCCCCGGTCAGGGTTGGGTAATGAAAAACTGTTTTTT. Its translation: CASSPRSGLGNEKLFF.

The J gene is TRBJ2-1, the V gene TRBV7-7; D possibly corresponds to TRBD2 (7 bases). Germline assignment: CDR1 SSHAT and CDR2 FNYEAQ (reference sequence). The CDR3 has 12 residues. Trimming stripped 2 bases from V and 13 bases from J, with 12 bases between. CDR3 DNA sequence: TGTGCCAGCAGCTTAAACGGGGGGCCCCAGTTCTTC. Protein: CASSLNGGPQFF.

In its sample, this clonotype was seen a few times. This chain connects TRBV20-1 to TRBJ2-2; weak D call: TRBD1 (6 bases). CDR1 is DFQATT and CDR2 is SNEGSKA in the germline V gene (reference sequence). This CDR3 contains 15 residues. V dropped 1 base and J dropped 0 bases, with 9 bases sitting between them. CDR3 bases: TGCAGTGCTAGAGGGGGGCACGCGAACACCGGGGAGCTGTTTTTT. Protein sequence: CSARGGHANTGELFF.

This clonotype was counted only a few times. The V gene is TRBV20-1, the J gene TRBJ2-7; D unresolved. Germline values: CDR1 DFQATT, CDR2 SNEGSKA (reference sequence). The germline V and J ends were trimmed by 0 bases and 7 bases, with 7 bases remaining between them. CDR3 size: 11 residues. The CDR3 region is CSARDIGEQYV. For the CDR3, the DNA is TGCAGTGCTAGAGATATAGGGGAGCAGTACGTC.